This passage covers 18 T cell receptor beta chains from one sample sequenced in a study of CD8 T cells in ankylosing spondylitis. General observations from the study: Blood of patients with ankylosing spondylitis appeared to be characterized by a TCR beta motif of seven or eight highly homologous variants.

TCRdb ran MiXCR on the 5' RACE reads and lists one entry per CDR3 protein. Of roughly 490,000 distinct CDR3 sequences in the sample, approximately 5.3% were seen once. Their cognate antigens are unknown. Sample: blood, either unsorted or a sorted T cell fraction (not recorded which). All receptors come from a male donor with ankylosing spondylitis.

A few counts support this clonotype. The chain carries TRBV5-1 and TRBJ2-7, with a weak D call TRBD1 (5 bases). CDR3 length: 16 residues. The V end was cut by 4 bases, the J end by 2 bases, with 19 bases between. From germline, CDR1 is SGHRS and CDR2 YFSETQ. The CDR3, as DNA: TGCGCCAGCAGCCCCGCTAGGGGTGGGCCGACCTACGAGCAGTACTTC. Its protein product is CASSPARGGPTYEQYF.

In this sample, this clonotype turned up many times. The V gene is TRBV10-3, the J gene TRBJ2-1, with D unclear. Germline values: CDR1 ENHRY, CDR2 SYGVKD. V lost 4 bases and J 0 bases, leaving 10 bases between the germline ends. CDR3 length equals 15 residues. CDR3 in amino acids: CAISGLSSSYNEQFF. In DNA, the CDR3 is TGTGCCATCAGTGGGTTATCCAGCTCCTACAATGAGCAGTTCTTC.

This clonotype was picked up many times. This chain connects TRBV20-1 to TRBJ2-3; TRBD2 matches at 8 bases. Germline CDR1 is DFQATT and CDR2 is SNEGSKA (reference sequence). The CDR3 loop spans 17 amino acids. The trim removed 0 bases at V and 8 bases at J, leaving 16 bases unmatched. The CDR3 coding sequence is TGCAGTGCTAGAGATCACCGGGAGGGCCAGTACGGATCTACGCAGTATTTT. This encodes CSARDHREGQYGSTQYF.

This clonotype showed up many times. V gene TRBV5-1 combines with J gene TRBJ2-3; D is uncertain. Germline assignment: CDR1 SGHRS and CDR2 YFSETQ. The CDR3 contains 13 residues. Trimming took 0 bases from V and 4 from J, leaving 6 bases between them. The CDR3 nucleotides read TGCGCCAGCAGCTTGGGTCCAGCAGATACGCAGTATTTT. Translated, it gives CASSLGPADTQYF.

This clonotype was picked up a small number of times. The chain couples TRBV7-8 to TRBJ2-4; TRBD2 is a possible D gene (7 bases). The CDR3 runs 16 residues. V lost 1 base, J lost 3 bases, and 13 bases lay in between. CDR1 is SGHVS and CDR2 is FQNEAQ in the germline V gene. CDR3 protein: CASSLGRGGGKNIQYF. The DNA for the CDR3 is TGTGCCAGCAGCTTAGGTCGGGGAGGGGGCAAAAACATTCAGTACTTC.

This clonotype has ten or more counts. This CDR3 is CSAPQTGYTEAFF. CDR3 bases: TGCAGTGCTCCCCAGACAGGGTACACTGAAGCTTTCTTT. The chain is built from TRBV20-1 and TRBJ1-1; 7 bases match TRBD1. CDR1 and CDR2 (germline): DFQATT, SNEGSKA (reference sequence). V shed 5 bases, J shed 3 bases, and the junction held 6 bases outside the gene matches. The CDR3 spans 13 residues.

This clonotype was observed many times. J is TRBJ1-6 and V is TRBV5-1; D might be TRBD1 (6 bases). This CDR3 is built from 14 residues. Looked up from germline, CDR1 is SGHRS and CDR2 is YFSETQ. Trimming stripped 4 bases from V and 7 bases from J, with 12 bases between. This CDR3 reads CASSLDRENSPLHF. CDR3 DNA: TGCGCCAGCAGCCTGGACAGAGAGAATTCACCCCTCCACTTT. Complete variable domain (other parts from reference TRBV5-1 and TRBJ1-6): KAGVTQTPRYLIKTRGQQVTLSCSPISGHRSVSWYQQTPGQGLQFLFEYFSETQRNKGNFPGRFSGRQFSNSRSEMNVSTLELGDSALYLCASSLDRENSPLHFGNGTRLTVT.

There are many counts of this clonotype. The chain's CDR3 is CASSSFRGTDTQYF. CDR3 DNA: TGTGCCAGCAGCTCCTTCCGGGGCACAGATACGCAGTATTTT. The chain combines TRBV7-2 with TRBJ2-3; the D is unclear. Germline CDR1 reads SGHTA; CDR2 reads FQGNSA. V was pared by 4 bases and J by 1 base, with 9 bases between. The CDR3 is made up of 14 amino acids.

In this sample, this clonotype turned up a few times. CDR3 coding DNA: TGCGCCAGCAGCTCAGGGACTAGCGAAGAGACCCAGTACTTC. It specifies CASSSGTSEETQYF. J is TRBJ2-5 and V is TRBV5-1, with 10 bases identical to TRBD2. The CDR3 loop spans 14 amino acids. The germline V gene has CDR1 SGHRS and CDR2 YFSETQ. Losses at the gene ends were 3 bases for V and 3 bases for J; bases not matched to a gene: 2.

This clonotype was recorded a few times. The chain recombines TRBV6-2 or TRBV6-3 with TRBJ2-7; 10 nucleotides agree with TRBD1. The CDR3 loop spans 17 amino acids. V lost 2 bases to trimming and J lost 6 bases; unmatched junction nucleotides: 13. Germline values: CDR1 MNHEY, CDR2 SVGEGT. The CDR3 DNA sequence: TGTGCCAGCAGTTACACGGTCGGACAGGGGGTAGCTGGCGAGCAGTACTTC. It specifies CASSYTVGQGVAGEQYF.

This clonotype was counted a few times. The V call is TRBV29-1, the J call TRBJ2-1; D gene ambiguous. CDR3 size: 10 residues. Germline-derived CDR1 and CDR2 are SQVTM and ANQGSEA. Between the trimmed V and J ends, which lost 7 bases and 3 bases, there was a span of 4 bases. DNA for the CDR3: TGCAGCGCCCACTACAATGAGCAGTTCTTC. It translates to CSAHYNEQFF.

The chain uses TRBV19 and TRBJ2-5; 10 nucleotides match TRBD2. Germline V gives CDR1 LNHDA, CDR2 SQIVND (reference sequence). V trimming: 5 bases; J trimming: 0 bases; junction bases outside the gene matches: 9. CDR3 length: 17 residues. CDR3 coding DNA: TGTGCCAGTAGTGCAAGGCGGACTAGCGGAGACCAAGAGACCCAGTACTTC. This translates into CASSARRTSGDQETQYF.

This clonotype occurred many times. This sequence joins TRBV5-1 and TRBJ2-1; 12 positions match TRBD2. The CDR3 extends over 18 amino acids. Looked up from germline, CDR1 is SGHRS and CDR2 is YFSETQ. Unmatched junction bases numbered 5, after V lost 1 base and J lost 0 bases. In DNA, the CDR3 is TGCGCCAGCAGCTTGCGGCTAGCGGGGGGGAGCTCCTACAATGAGCAGTTCTTC. The encoded protein is CASSLRLAGGSSYNEQFF.

This clonotype was found many times. V gene TRBV5-1 combines with J gene TRBJ1-1; no clear D gene. The CDR3 runs to 13 residues. V was pared by 0 bases and J by 13 bases, with 16 bases between. CDR1 is SGHRS, CDR2 YFSETQ, per germline. CDR3 coding DNA: TGCGCCAGCAGCTTGGGAGAGGCGCTTCGGGGTTTCTTT. Translated, it gives CASSLGEALRGFF.

This clonotype was counted between two and nine times. The V call is TRBV28, the J call TRBJ2-7, with TRBD1 identical over 9 bases. CDR1 is MDHEN, CDR2 SYDVKM, per germline. Trimming removed 5 bases from V and 1 base from J; junction bases left unmatched: 9. The CDR3 totals 16 residues. CDR3 loop: CASSLKLGTGSYEQYF. The DNA for the CDR3 is TGTGCCAGCAGTCTTAAATTAGGGACAGGGTCCTACGAGCAGTACTTC.

This clonotype appeared many times. J is TRBJ2-6 and V is TRBV7-3; D call uncertain. V was shortened by 5 bases and J by 0 bases, with 11 bases between the two germline ends. In germline, CDR1 is SGHTA, CDR2 FQGTGA. CDR3 length: 16 residues. The CDR3 region has the DNA TGTGCCAGCAGCCTTCGACGGAACTCTGGGGCCAACGTCCTGACTTTC. Residues: CASSLRRNSGANVLTF. Based on the CDR3 plus reference TRBV7-3 and TRBJ2-6, the full variable domain is GAGVSQTPSNKVTEKGKYVELRCDPISGHTALYWYRQSLGQGPEFLIYFQGTGAADDSGLPNDRFFAVRPEGSVSTLKIQRTERGDSAVYLCASSLRRNSGANVLTFGAGSRLTVL.

The chain couples TRBV27 to TRBJ1-6, with D possibly TRBD1 on 5 matching bases. This CDR3 has 17 residues. Germline CDR1 MNHEY, CDR2 SMNVEV (reference sequence). V lost 7 bases and J lost 0, with 16 bases in between. The CDR3 is CASKRDPQSSYNSPLHF. CDR3 sequence (DNA): TGTGCCAGCAAGCGGGACCCCCAGAGCTCCTATAATTCACCCCTCCACTTT.

This clonotype was seen repeatedly, ten times or more. The chain recombines TRBV5-1 with TRBJ2-3; D perhaps matches TRBD1 (5 bases). Germline lookup yields CDR1 SGHRS and CDR2 YFSETQ. Trimming left V 2 bases short and J 5 bases short, with 12 bases between. CDR3 size: 14 residues. The CDR3 DNA sequence: TGCGCCAGCAGCTTATCCAGGGCGGAAGATACGCAGTATTTT. It codes for CASSLSRAEDTQYF.